A single sample gave rise to the 8 T cell receptor beta chains below, sequenced in a study of blood T cell repertoires in COVID-19. Sequencing was performed with immunoSEQ multiplex PCR; in TCRdb, only in-frame clones are kept and a portion is missing. The sample has 170,000 or so clones, approximately 87% seen once. Sequenced input: peripheral blood. The source is a woman younger than 30 who had recovered from COVID-19.

This chain joins TRBV5-5 and TRBJ2-3; 9 bases match TRBD2. CDR1 and CDR2 from the germline V gene are SGHKS and YYEKEE (reference sequence). The ends lost 3 bases at V and 2 bases at J; junction bases unmatched: 4. The CDR3 is 15 amino acids. CDR3 sequence reads: CASSYLAGTTDTQYF. CDR3 nucleotide sequence: TGTGCCAGCAGCTATCTAGCGGGGACCACAGATACGCAGTATTTT.

CDR3 bases: TGTGCCATCAGTGAGTCAGGGGGACAGATTCAGCCCCAGCATTTT. Its protein product is CAISESGGQIQPQHF. This sequence joins TRBV10-3 and TRBJ1-5, with 7 nucleotides matching TRBD1. Trimming took 0 bases from V and 6 from J; bases not matched to a gene: 5. The CDR3 length is 15 residues. Germline V gene lookup returns CDR1 ENHRY and CDR2 SYGVKD.

This clone was recorded at least ten times. The rearrangement links TRBV7-3 to TRBJ2-3, with no clear D. Trimming stripped 1 base from V and 4 bases from J, with 12 bases between. Germline V CDR1 and CDR2: SGHTA, FQGTGA. The CDR3 loop spans 15 amino acids. The DNA for the CDR3 is TGTGCCAGCAGCTTAATCGGCAGGCTTGCAGATACGCAGTATTTT. The encoded protein is CASSLIGRLADTQYF.

CDR3 bases: TGTGCCAGCAGTAGCCTTGAGAACACTGAAGCTTTCTTT. Protein product: CASSSLENTEAFF. The chain recombines TRBV2 with TRBJ1-1, with no clear D. Trimming left V 5 bases short and J 1 base short, with 8 bases between. The CDR3 covers 13 residues. Per germline, CDR1 SNHLY and CDR2 FYNNEI.

V gene TRBV6-5 combines with J gene TRBJ2-1; TRBD2 matches 7 bases. CDR1 and CDR2 from the germline V gene are MNHEY and SVGAGI. CDR3 size: 15 residues. The junction had 3 bases not matched to a gene; V was cut back by 2 bases and J by 2 bases. Here the CDR3 DNA reads TGTGCCAGCAGTTACGAGGCGGGAGCCTACAATGAGCAGTTCTTC. Its translation: CASSYEAGAYNEQFF.

The chain links TRBV9 to TRBJ1-2; unclear D gene. V shed 3 bases and J shed 14 bases, with 14 bases lying between them. CDR3 size: 11 residues. Germline CDR1 reads SGDLS; CDR2 reads YYNGEE. This chain's CDR3 is CASSAVQNLTF. The CDR3 DNA follows: TGTGCCAGCAGCGCGGTACAGAACCTTACCTTC.

The chain joins TRBV18 to TRBJ2-5, with 7 bases matching TRBD1. The V segment lost 5 bases and the J segment 3 bases; nucleotides outside the gene matches: 3. Germline CDR1 and CDR2: KGHSH and LQKENI. The length of the CDR3 is 13 residues. The CDR3 is CASSKGQKETQYF. For the CDR3, the DNA is TGTGCCAGCTCAAAGGGACAGAAAGAGACCCAGTACTTC.

The genes are TRBV4-3 and TRBJ1-6; no clear D. The CDR3 spans 13 residues. The germline V and J ends were trimmed by 5 bases and 8 bases, with 10 bases remaining between them. The germline V gene encodes CDR1 LGHNA and CDR2 YSLEER. This CDR3 is CASSGRGDSPLHF. Here the CDR3 DNA reads TGCGCCAGCAGCGGACGGGGAGATTCACCCCTCCACTTT.